A single sample gave rise to the 15 T cell receptor beta chains below, sequenced in a study of shared clonotypes between healthy human individuals. Sequencing used immunoSEQ multiplex PCR; TCRdb keeps in-frame clones, though not all of them. The table lists roughly 2,300,000 clones, about 90% of them singletons. Sequencing input: naive CD4+ T cells from PBMCs. Subset noted: CD45RA+ positively selected. These receptor sequences come from a man younger than 35 in good health. Some clones in this sample may be carry-over from other donors' samples.

V gene TRBV7-2 combines with J gene TRBJ1-5; tentative D call: TRBD1 (6 bases). The CDR3 runs to 15 residues. CDR1 and CDR2 (germline): SGHTA, FQGNSA. V lost 4 bases and J 2 bases, leaving 12 bases between the germline ends. For the CDR3, the DNA is TGTGCCAGCAGCTCCACGGACAGCCGCAATCAGCCCCAGCATTTT. It specifies CASSSTDSRNQPQHF.

This CDR3 is CASSLFGAAGGGDTQYF. The DNA of the CDR3 is TGTGCCAGCAGCTTATTTGGCGCGGCGGGAGGGGGAGATACGCAGTATTTT. This chain joins TRBV11-2 and TRBJ2-3; TRBD2 matches 9 bases. The trim removed 2 bases at V and 5 bases at J, leaving 11 bases unmatched. Germline V lookup: CDR1 SGHAT, CDR2 FQNNGV. The CDR3 loop spans 17 amino acids.

The chain recombines TRBV27 with TRBJ2-7; D not resolved. Germline assignment: CDR1 MNHEY and CDR2 SMNVEV (reference sequence). Trimming removed 6 bases from V and 3 bases from J, with 6 bases in between. The CDR3 length is 11 residues. The CDR3 region has the DNA TGTGCCAGCAGGCAAATCTACGAGCAGTACTTC. Its translation: CASRQIYEQYF.

The V call is TRBV13, the J call TRBJ2-1; D perhaps matches TRBD2 (5 bases). The CDR3 sequence is 14 residues long. Per germline, CDR1 PRHDT and CDR2 FYEKMQ (reference sequence). V gave up 8 bases and J gave up 0 bases, with 11 bases separating them. CDR3 in DNA: TGTGCCAGCGGACGGAGGTCCTCCTACAATGAGCAGTTCTTC. It codes for CASGRRSSYNEQFF.

This clone was counted a single time. The rearrangement links TRBV13 to TRBJ1-2, with 7 bases that match TRBD1. Germline V gene sequence: CDR1 PRHDT, CDR2 FYEKMQ (reference sequence). The junction had 13 bases not matched to a gene; V was cut back by 5 bases and J by 4 bases. The CDR3 has 16 amino acids. The CDR3 DNA is TGTGCCAGCAGCCCGACCAACAGGGGTTTGTTCTATGGCTACACCTTC. Its protein is CASSPTNRGLFYGYTF. Filled out from reference TRBV13 and TRBJ1-2, the complete variable domain reads AAGVIQSPRHLIKEKRETATLKCYPIPRHDTVYWYQQGPGQDPQFLISFYEKMQSDKGSIPDRFSAQQFSDYHSELNMSSLELGDSALYFCASSPTNRGLFYGYTFGSGTRLTVV.

The CDR3: CASSEPRGDPTGELFF. The DNA for the CDR3 is TGTGCCAGCAGCGAGCCTCGAGGGGATCCCACCGGGGAGCTGTTTTTT. V and J are TRBV9 and TRBJ2-2, with D possibly being TRBD1 or TRBD2 (5 bases each). From germline, CDR1 is SGDLS and CDR2 YYNGEE. The CDR3 is 16 residues long. V lost 3 bases to trimming and J lost 4 bases, with 16 bases between them.

To note about this clone: Additional DNA sequences in this sample encode the identical CDR3. The chain has TRBV28 and TRBJ1-5, with D hard to call. With 3 bases removed from V and 6 bases from J, the gap between germline ends came to 6 bases. Germline values: CDR1 MDHEN, CDR2 SYDVKM. The CDR3 runs 12 residues. CDR3 coding DNA: TGTGCCAGCAGTTTGCTGGTTCAGCCCCAGCATTTT. Its translation is CASSLLVQPQHF.

The rearrangement joins TRBV29-1 to TRBJ1-2; D might be TRBD1 (5 bases). The CDR3 loop spans 14 amino acids. Looked up from germline, CDR1 is SQVTM and CDR2 is ANQGSEA. With 0 bases removed from V and 2 bases from J, the gap between germline ends came to 10 bases. DNA for the CDR3: TGCAGCGTTGAAGAGGGGGGTCCAAACTATGGCTACACCTTC. Translating it yields CSVEEGGPNYGYTF. The full variable domain, its missing parts supplied by reference TRBV29-1 and TRBJ1-2, is SAVISQKPSRDICQRGTSLTIQCQVDSQVTMMFWYRQQPGQSLTLIATANQGSEATYESGFVIDKFPISRPNLTFSTLTVSNMSPEDSSIYLCSVEEGGPNYGYTFGSGTRLTVV.

The gene calls are TRBV5-1 and TRBJ2-7, with 8 bases identical to TRBD2. The CDR3 has 16 residues. The junction had 8 bases not matched to a gene; V was cut back by 3 bases and J by 0 bases. CDR1 and CDR2 from the germline V gene are SGHRS and YFSETQ. CDR3 DNA sequence: TGCGCCAGCAGCTCGGCTAGCGGGTCCAGCTCCTACGAGCAGTACTTC. This codes for CASSSASGSSSYEQYF.

This chain uses TRBV28 with TRBJ2-1; 10 bases are shared with TRBD2. With 5 bases clipped from V and 7 bases from J, the junction kept 2 bases outside the gene matches. The CDR3 has 13 amino acids. Germline V lookup: CDR1 MDHEN, CDR2 SYDVKM. The chain's CDR3 is CASSKTSGNEQFF. For the CDR3, the DNA is TGTGCCAGCAGTAAGACTAGCGGGAATGAGCAGTTCTTC.

This clone was seen only once. The V call is TRBV4-2, the J call TRBJ1-3; no firm D call. The CDR3 extends over 16 amino acids. The V and J ends lost 0 bases and 0 bases respectively, with 9 bases between them. The germline V gene encodes CDR1 LGHNA and CDR2 YNFKEQ. Here the CDR3 DNA reads TGTGCCAGCAGCCAAGATCCACCGAGCTCTGGAAACACCATATATTTT. Amino acids: CASSQDPPSSGNTIYF.

V is TRBV7-9 and J is TRBJ2-6; 9 bases match TRBD1. This CDR3 is built from 18 residues. Germline V lookup: CDR1 SEHNR, CDR2 FQNEAQ (reference sequence). The V segment lost 4 bases and the J segment 4 bases; nucleotides outside the gene matches: 11. DNA of the CDR3: TGTGCCAGCAGCTCTTGGGGGACAGGGACTCACGGGGCCAACGTCCTGACTTTC. It encodes CASSSWGTGTHGANVLTF.

For this clone: The sample has other DNA sequences that encode this CDR3 too. This chain uses TRBV28 with TRBJ2-7; no definite D call. Trimming pared 1 base from V and 2 bases from J, leaving 9 bases between. This CDR3 has 14 amino acids. Germline lookup yields CDR1 MDHEN and CDR2 SYDVKM. The CDR3 reads CASSLLGSTYEQYF. For the CDR3, the DNA is TGTGCCAGCAGTTTATTAGGGTCCACCTACGAGCAGTACTTC.

The genes are TRBV30 and TRBJ1-4; 7 nucleotides agree with TRBD1. The CDR3 runs 14 residues. CDR1 and CDR2 from the germline V gene are GTSNPN and SVGIG (reference sequence). V was pared by 4 bases and J by 5 bases, with 7 bases of the junction left unmatched. CDR3 loop: CAWNLRDRNEKLFF. The CDR3 coding sequence is TGTGCCTGGAACCTTCGGGACAGAAATGAAAAACTGTTTTTT.

The chain links TRBV9 to TRBJ1-3, with D perhaps matching TRBD1 (5 bases). CDR3 length: 15 amino acids. Germline loops: CDR1 SGDLS, CDR2 YYNGEE. The V end lost 3 bases, the J end lost 2 bases, and 12 bases lay between the germline ends. The DNA of the CDR3 is TGTGCCAGCAGCGCCAGACAGAACCCTGGAAACACCATATATTTT. Protein product: CASSARQNPGNTIYF.